This TCR beta chain derives from a study of blood T cells in healthy people across ages. Germline V gene lookup returns CDR1 SGHTA and CDR2 FQGNSA. V shed 4 bases and J shed 4 bases, with 10 bases lying between them. This CDR3 is built from 13 residues. Primers used in a second PCR of roughly 6 to 12 cycles were a sample-barcoded 5' primer and a J-beta primer mix. Each of the cDNA molecules was tagged by a template-switch adaptor with 12 random nucleotides. Each of the samples gave a minimum of 3 million paired-end reads that contained CDR3. MiXCR, applied by TCRdb to the 5' RACE reads, yields one record per CDR3 protein. Of a few hundred thousand distinct CDR3 sequences listed, 52% were seen once; the top ten hold 45% to 55%. Study observations and caveats: Investigators treated diversity estimates from one million T cells as underestimates.

Regarding this clonotype: Its matching antigen is unknown.

The TCR sequence derives from a man aged 55 to 70 in good health. The chain employs TRBV7-2 and TRBJ1-2; D is unresolved. Input material: blood. DNA of the CDR3: TGTGCCAGCAGCTACGGGCAAGGCTATGGCTACACCTTC. Its translation: CASSYGQGYGYTF. Full variable domain (rest looked up from reference TRBV7-2 and TRBJ1-2): GAGVSQSPSNKVTEKGKDVELRCDPISGHTALYWYRQSLGQGLEFLIYFQGNSAPDKSGLPSDRFSAERTGGSVSTLTIQRTQQEDSAVYLCASSYGQGYGYTFGSGTRLTVV.